The 15 T cell receptor beta chains given below trace back to one sample, sequenced in a study of PD-1 blockade in classical Hodgkin lymphoma. Here immunoSEQ multiplex PCR was the method, and the copy in TCRdb shows in-frame clones only, minus some. The data show roughly 70,000 clones, with about 94% seen just once and about 2.5% held by the top ten. Time point indicated: newly diagnosed, previously untreated cHL patient sample. The source material was peripheral blood mononuclear cells (PBMCs). Every receptor here comes from a human donor with classical Hodgkin lymphoma.

This chain connects TRBV19 to TRBJ2-6; 8 bases align to TRBD1. The junction had 4 bases not matched to a gene; V was cut back by 3 bases and J by 0 bases. Germline loops: CDR1 LNHDA, CDR2 SQIVND (reference sequence). The CDR3 extends over 17 amino acids. In DNA, the CDR3 is TGTGCCAGTAGTATTAGACAGGGGAACTCTGGGGCCAACGTCCTGACTTTC. This sequence encodes CASSIRQGNSGANVLTF.

The genes are TRBV7-2 and TRBJ2-7; 7 bases agree with TRBD1. V lost 6 bases, J lost 0 bases, and 5 bases stayed unmatched. The CDR3 contains 14 residues. Germline CDR1 SGHTA, CDR2 FQGNSA. In DNA, the CDR3 is TGTGCCAGCAGTACGGACAGGTACTCCTACGAGCAGTACTTC. Its translation: CASSTDRYSYEQYF.

J is TRBJ2-3 and V is TRBV6-4, with a tentative D call TRBD2 (6 bases). The CDR3 consists of 16 residues. Germline V gives CDR1 MRHNA, CDR2 SNTAGT. Trimming cost V 4 bases and J 0 bases, with 14 bases left between them. CDR3 loop: CASSVAAGSSTDTQYF. The CDR3 DNA follows: TGTGCCAGCAGTGTCGCAGCGGGCTCTAGCACAGATACGCAGTATTTT.

This sequence joins TRBV5-1 and TRBJ2-4, with D unclear. This CDR3 comprises 15 residues. V lost 0 bases to trimming and J lost 4 bases, with 11 bases between them. The germline V gene encodes CDR1 SGHRS and CDR2 YFSETQ. CDR3: CASSLVDNNKNIQYF. For the CDR3, the DNA is TGCGCCAGCAGCTTGGTTGACAATAATAAAAACATTCAGTACTTC. The full variable domain, with the rest looked up from reference TRBV5-1 and TRBJ2-4, is KAGVTQTPRYLIKTRGQQVTLSCSPISGHRSVSWYQQTPGQGLQFLFEYFSETQRNKGNFPGRFSGRQFSNSRSEMNVSTLELGDSALYLCASSLVDNNKNIQYFGAGTRLSVL.

The CDR3 bases are TGCAGCGGGCGGCTAATGCCGAACACTGAAGCTTTCTTT. Amino acid sequence: CSGRLMPNTEAFF. The rearrangement uses TRBV29-1 and TRBJ1-1; D remains ambiguous. With 7 bases removed from V and 1 base from J, the gap between germline ends came to 13 bases. The CDR3 spans 13 residues. Germline V gene sequence: CDR1 SQVTM, CDR2 ANQGSEA.

This chain uses TRBV7-2 with TRBJ1-2, with D possibly being TRBD1 (5 bases). The CDR3 length is 16 residues. V gave up 5 bases and J gave up 1 base, with 17 bases separating them. CDR1 is SGHTA and CDR2 is FQGNSA in the germline V gene. This chain's CDR3 is CASSPLFGTNNYGYTF. In DNA form, the CDR3 reads TGTGCCAGCAGCCCCCTTTTTGGGACGAATAACTATGGCTACACCTTC. The full variable domain, with the rest looked up from reference TRBV7-2 and TRBJ1-2, is GAGVSQSPSNKVTEKGKDVELRCDPISGHTALYWYRQSLGQGLEFLIYFQGNSAPDKSGLPSDRFSAERTGGSVSTLTIQRTQQEDSAVYLCASSPLFGTNNYGYTFGSGTRLTVV.

The genes are TRBV5-5 and TRBJ2-3; D assignment may be TRBD1 or TRBD2 (5 bases each). Germline lookup yields CDR1 SGHKS and CDR2 YYEKEE (reference sequence). The CDR3 loop spans 14 amino acids. V was shortened by 3 bases and J by 1 base, with 9 bases between the two germline ends. The CDR3: CASSSGPGTDTQYF. The DNA of the CDR3 is TGTGCCAGCAGCTCGGGACCGGGCACAGATACGCAGTATTTT.

V and J are TRBV7-9 and TRBJ2-5; D remains ambiguous. Trimming removed 1 base at V and 9 bases at J, with 12 bases between. Germline CDR1 and CDR2: SEHNR and FQNEAQ (reference sequence). The CDR3 has 13 amino acids. The CDR3 region has the DNA TGTGCCAGCAGCTTAGGGCAACAGTGGGCCCAGTACTTC. It translates to CASSLGQQWAQYF.

The chain joins TRBV6-1 to TRBJ2-7, with TRBD1 as a possible D gene (5 bases). The V end lost 10 bases, the J end lost 1 base, and 11 bases lay between the germline ends. This CDR3 spans 12 amino acids. Germline values: CDR1 MNHNS, CDR2 SASEGT. The CDR3 is CATRDSSYEQYF. CDR3 sequence (DNA): TGTGCCACAAGAGACAGTTCCTACGAGCAGTACTTC.

The J gene is TRBJ2-1, the V gene TRBV5-1, with TRBD2 matching 13 bases. This CDR3 region has 16 residues. V trimming: 4 bases; J trimming: 7 bases; junction bases outside the gene matches: 8. Germline assignment: CDR1 SGHRS and CDR2 YFSETQ. The CDR3 region has the DNA TGCGCCAGCAGCCTAGGGACTAGCGGGAATCTAAATGAGCAGTTCTTC. Its protein is CASSLGTSGNLNEQFF. Based on the CDR3 plus reference TRBV5-1 and TRBJ2-1, the full variable domain is KAGVTQTPRYLIKTRGQQVTLSCSPISGHRSVSWYQQTPGQGLQFLFEYFSETQRNKGNFPGRFSGRQFSNSRSEMNVSTLELGDSALYLCASSLGTSGNLNEQFFGPGTRLTVL.

The CDR3 DNA is TGTGCCACCAGCAGCCCCACGGTACCCGGGATAGGTACGCAGTATTTT. Translation gives CATSSPTVPGIGTQYF. The rearrangement joins TRBV15 to TRBJ2-3, with D perhaps matching TRBD2 (5 bases). Trimming cost V 3 bases and J 8 bases, with 21 bases left between them. CDR1 and CDR2 from the germline V gene are LNHNV and YYDKDF (reference sequence). The length of the CDR3 is 16 residues.

This chain links TRBV19 with TRBJ2-7; TRBD1 or TRBD2 may be the D gene (5 bases each). Looked up from germline, CDR1 is LNHDA and CDR2 is SQIVND (reference sequence). This CDR3 is built from 14 residues. Trimming removed 7 bases at V and 1 base at J, with 14 bases between. The CDR3, as DNA: TGTGCCAGTACTCGAACAGGAGGTTCCTACGAGCAGTACTTC. This encodes CASTRTGGSYEQYF.

The chain employs TRBV14 and TRBJ2-3; D possibly corresponds to TRBD1 (5 bases). This CDR3 is built from 18 residues. V was trimmed by 2 bases and J by 2 bases, leaving 20 bases between them. CDR1 and CDR2 (germline): SGHDN, FVKESK. CDR3 sequence: CASSQILGVHGPTDTQYF. The CDR3 coding sequence is TGTGCCAGCAGCCAAATTTTAGGGGTGCATGGACCCACAGATACGCAGTATTTT.

DNA for the CDR3: TGCGCCAGCAGCCCCCCAGCGGGGGGGCCGGCCGGGGAGCTGTTTTTT. Its translation: CASSPPAGGPAGELFF. This chain uses TRBV4-1 with TRBJ2-2, with 10 bases identical to TRBD2. This CDR3 has 16 amino acids. V lost 4 bases to trimming and J lost 6 bases; unmatched junction nucleotides: 8. Looked up from germline, CDR1 is MGHRA and CDR2 is YSYEKL.

Only one count was recorded for this clone. The CDR3 spells CASSLVAGINTEAFF. CDR3 coding DNA: TGTGCCAGCAGCTTAGTTGCAGGGATCAACACTGAAGCTTTCTTT. The chain is built from TRBV7-2 and TRBJ1-1; perhaps TRBD1 as D (5 bases). Trimming pared 1 base from V and 2 bases from J, leaving 11 bases between. Per germline, CDR1 SGHTA and CDR2 FQGNSA. This CDR3 is built from 15 residues.